A single sample is the source of the 31 T cell receptor beta chains below, sequenced in a study of control samples from healthy donors and cancer patients. Measured with immunoSEQ multiplex PCR; TCRdb has only the in-frame clones, and not every one. Of about 89,000 clones in the sample, 86% were seen once. Material: blood. Receptors were obtained from a man aged 25 to 40 in good health.

The gene calls are TRBV24-1 and TRBJ2-1; tentative D call: TRBD1 (6 bases). V was shortened by 3 bases and J by 1 base, with 12 bases between the two germline ends. CDR3 length: 16 amino acids. Germline CDR1 is KGHDR and CDR2 is SFDVKD. DNA for the CDR3: TGTGCCACCAGTGATCGTCACAGGGTTTCCTACAATGAGCAGTTCTTC. Residues: CATSDRHRVSYNEQFF.

The chain is built from TRBV2 and TRBJ2-1; 10 bases agree with TRBD2. This CDR3 spans 15 amino acids. Per germline, CDR1 SNHLY and CDR2 FYNNEI. V was clipped by 5 bases and J by 4 bases; unmatched bases: 5. CDR3 nucleotides: TGTGCCAGCAGTACACTAGCGGGGTTTTACAATGAGCAGTTCTTC. Protein product: CASSTLAGFYNEQFF.

V gene TRBV4-1 combines with J gene TRBJ1-2; tentatively, D is TRBD1 (6 bases). With 3 bases removed from V and 4 bases from J, the gap between germline ends came to 21 bases. The germline CDR1 and CDR2 sequences are MGHRA and YSYEKL. The length of the CDR3 is 17 residues. The CDR3 sequence is CASSQRSPTGQSYGYTF. The CDR3 DNA sequence: TGCGCCAGCAGCCAGAGGAGCCCCACAGGGCAAAGCTATGGCTACACCTTC.

The J gene is TRBJ1-2, the V gene TRBV27; D may be TRBD1 (6 bases). Germline V gives CDR1 MNHEY, CDR2 SMNVEV (reference sequence). This CDR3 comprises 14 residues. V was cut by 5 bases and J by 7 bases, with 17 bases left in between. CDR3 nucleotide sequence: TGTGCCAGCAGTCTGAGATCGACAGGAATTGGCTACACCTTC. Protein sequence: CASSLRSTGIGYTF.

V gene TRBV11-2 combines with J gene TRBJ2-1; 8 bases map to TRBD2. In germline, CDR1 is SGHAT, CDR2 FQNNGV. V gave up 5 bases and J gave up 0 bases; unmatched junction bases: 6. This CDR3 has 16 amino acids. In nucleotides, the CDR3 is TGTGCCAGCAGCCCCGGGGGGGCAAGCTCCTACAATGAGCAGTTCTTC. Protein product: CASSPGGASSYNEQFF.

This sequence joins TRBV11-2 and TRBJ2-5, with TRBD2 matching 10 bases. J was trimmed by 5 bases and V by 5 bases; bases with no gene match: 11. Per the germline V gene, CDR1 is SGHAT and CDR2 is FQNNGV. The CDR3 is 16 amino acids. The CDR3: CASSRAVAGGGETQYF. CDR3 nucleotide sequence: TGTGCCAGCAGCCGCGCGGTAGCGGGGGGCGGGGAGACCCAGTACTTC.

The chain joins TRBV29-1 to TRBJ2-5, with D uncertain. Trimming shortened V by 7 bases and J by 3 bases, and 6 bases separated the two germline ends. The V gene's germline CDR1 is SQVTM and CDR2 ANQGSEA. The CDR3 length is 10 residues. The CDR3 bases are TGCAGCGGCTTAGAAGAGACCCAGTACTTC. This gives the protein CSGLEETQYF.

The chain employs TRBV15 and TRBJ1-6, with a weak D call TRBD1 (6 bases). The CDR3 spans 17 residues. CDR1 is LNHNV, CDR2 YYDKDF, per germline (reference sequence). Trimming cost V 1 base and J 9 bases, with 19 bases left between them. CDR3 nucleotides: TGTGCCACCAGCAGAGTCGTGACCAGGGGATGGAGTTCACCCCTCCACTTT. Protein: CATSRVVTRGWSSPLHF.

The chain links TRBV24-1 to TRBJ2-3; D is uncertain. The germline V and J ends were trimmed by 2 bases and 8 bases, with 10 bases remaining between them. Germline loops: CDR1 KGHDR, CDR2 SFDVKD. This CDR3 spans 13 amino acids. CDR3 amino acids: CATSDSKMGTQYF. CDR3 sequence (DNA): TGTGCCACCAGTGATTCCAAAATGGGTACGCAGTATTTT.

The V gene is TRBV6-4, the J gene TRBJ2-6; no reliable D call. Germline V gives CDR1 MRHNA, CDR2 SNTAGT. The CDR3 covers 15 residues. V was cut by 5 bases and J by 0 bases, with 8 bases left in between. The CDR3 bases are TGTGCCAGCAGTCCGCAGTCCTCTGGGGCCAACGTCCTGACTTTC. This encodes CASSPQSSGANVLTF.

The chain links TRBV6-5 to TRBJ1-1; possible D gene TRBD1, 6 bases. The CDR3 has 15 residues. CDR1 and CDR2 (germline): MNHEY, SVGAGI. Trimming took off 0 bases at V and 4 bases at J, with 12 bases between the two ends. The CDR3 DNA is TGTGCCAGCAGTTACTCGGGGGGCCGCGGCACTGAAGCTTTCTTT. Protein sequence: CASSYSGGRGTEAFF.

The rearrangement joins TRBV7-9 to TRBJ2-5, with D perhaps TRBD1 or TRBD2 (5 bases each). The CDR3 spans 13 residues. Deletions cut 3 bases from V and 5 bases from J, with 10 bases between. Germline-derived CDR1 and CDR2 are SEHNR and FQNEAQ (reference sequence). CDR3 region: CASSFGAGETQYF. CDR3 nucleotide sequence: TGTGCCAGCAGCTTCGGGGCAGGGGAGACCCAGTACTTC.

The chain is built from TRBV7-8 and TRBJ1-6; D gene ambiguous. V lost 1 base and J lost 0, with 7 bases in between. The CDR3 is 16 amino acids. CDR1 is SGHVS and CDR2 is FQNEAQ in the germline V gene. CDR3 loop: CASSLGRSSYNSPLHF. In DNA, the CDR3 is TGTGCCAGCAGCTTAGGGAGATCCTCCTATAATTCACCCCTCCACTTT.

The count of this clone is one. In DNA, the CDR3 is TGTGCCAGCAGGACCTGGGTGGGGGACAATCAGCCCCAGCATTTT. The encoded protein is CASRTWVGDNQPQHF. V is TRBV6-5 and J is TRBJ1-5, with D possibly being TRBD1 (5 bases). Germline loops: CDR1 MNHEY, CDR2 SVGAGI. CDR3 length: 15 amino acids. V shed 6 bases and J shed 3 bases, with 15 bases lying between them.

CDR3 DNA sequence: TGTGCCAGCAGCTTAGAGGACCCCCGAGTCCGGGGGAGGAGAAATGAGCAGTTCTTC. Its protein product is CASSLEDPRVRGRRNEQFF. The chain is built from TRBV11-2 and TRBJ2-1; a possible D gene is TRBD2 (6 bases). CDR1 is SGHAT, CDR2 FQNNGV, per germline. The V end was cut by 0 bases, the J end by 7 bases, with 25 bases between. The length of the CDR3 is 19 residues.

This sequence joins TRBV3-1 (or the pseudogene TRBV3-2) and TRBJ2-7; 8 nucleotides agree with TRBD1. The CDR3 is 13 amino acids. V shed 9 bases, J shed 3 bases, and the junction held 7 bases outside the gene matches. Germline V gene data show CDR1 as LGHDT and CDR2 as YNNKEL (reference sequence). The CDR3 DNA reads as TGTGCCAGGCACACAGGGGGGATCTACGAGCAGTACTTC. Translating it yields CARHTGGIYEQYF.

The V call is TRBV29-1, the J call TRBJ2-3; 12 bases map to TRBD1. Germline CDR1 reads SQVTM; CDR2 reads ANQGSEA. Trimming cost V 8 bases and J 4 bases; bases outside gene matches: 13. The CDR3 loop spans 16 amino acids. CDR3 sequence: CSFPPGQGASADTQYF. The CDR3 nucleotides are TGCAGCTTCCCACCGGGACAGGGGGCATCGGCAGATACGCAGTATTTT.

The chain uses TRBV4-1 and TRBJ2-1; 10 nucleotides align to TRBD2. With V trimmed by 0 bases and J by 6 bases, 11 bases remained unmatched. The germline CDR1 and CDR2 sequences are MGHRA and YSYEKL. The CDR3 is 18 amino acids. For the CDR3, the DNA is TGCGCCAGCAGCCAAGATGCCCACCCTAGCGGGGGCTCCAATGAGCAGTTCTTC. Protein product: CASSQDAHPSGGSNEQFF.

The table lists this clone with a count of one. This sequence joins TRBV19 and TRBJ1-2; D perhaps matches TRBD1 (6 bases). V was trimmed by 2 bases and J by 4 bases, leaving 17 bases between them. The CDR3 is made up of 16 amino acids. The germline V gene has CDR1 LNHDA and CDR2 SQIVND (reference sequence). The CDR3 is CASSITPRGGVYGYTF. The CDR3 DNA is TGTGCCAGTAGTATAACCCCCAGGGGCGGCGTCTATGGCTACACCTTC. Variable domain in full (rest from reference TRBV19 and TRBJ1-2): DGGITQSPKYLFRKEGQNVTLSCEQNLNHDAMYWYRQDPGQGLRLIYYSQIVNDFQKGDIAEGYSVSREKKESFPLTVTSAQKNPTAFYLCASSITPRGGVYGYTFGSGTRLTVV.

A few counts support this clone. The chain employs TRBV30 and TRBJ2-3; 9 nucleotides agree with TRBD2. After removal of 3 bases from V and 2 bases from J, the junction contained 6 bases not matched to a gene. Germline CDR1 reads GTSNPN; CDR2 reads SVGIG (reference sequence). The CDR3 loop spans 15 amino acids. In nucleotides, the CDR3 is TGTGCCTGGAGCCCCCAGCGGGGGGTCACAGATACGCAGTATTTT. As protein: CAWSPQRGVTDTQYF.

The chain couples TRBV29-1 to TRBJ1-1; D is undetermined. The CDR3 length is 13 residues. Trimming took off 5 bases at V and 11 bases at J, with 21 bases between the two ends. Germline V gene data show CDR1 as SQVTM and CDR2 as ANQGSEA. CDR3: CSVRQRTPYAAFF. DNA of the CDR3: TGCAGCGTTCGGCAGAGGACCCCTTACGCGGCTTTCTTT.

This sequence joins TRBV19 and TRBJ1-3; the match to TRBD1 covers 8 bases. V lost 9 bases to trimming and J lost 1 base; unmatched junction nucleotides: 5. The CDR3 runs 14 residues. Per germline, CDR1 LNHDA and CDR2 SQIVND (reference sequence). The DNA of the CDR3 is TGTGCCAGCAGACAGGGGTGGTCTGGAAACACCATATATTTT. Its translation is CASRQGWSGNTIYF.

DNA for the CDR3: TGTGCCAGAGGAAGGGATTTGGGCACAGATACGCAGTATTTT. Encoded protein: CARGRDLGTDTQYF. The chain combines TRBV5-8 with TRBJ2-3; no definite D call. Germline V CDR1 and CDR2: SGHTS, YDEGEE. The CDR3 contains 14 residues. Trimming removed 8 bases from V and 1 base from J, with 14 bases in between.

This clone has a single count. The gene calls are TRBV10-3 and TRBJ1-1; 7 bases agree with TRBD1. Germline CDR1 and CDR2: ENHRY and SYGVKD. The CDR3 loop spans 14 amino acids. With 5 bases clipped from V and 10 bases from J, the junction kept 13 bases outside the gene matches. This CDR3 is CAISKDREARLAFF. CDR3 bases: TGTGCCATCAGTAAAGACAGGGAGGCGCGTCTAGCTTTCTTT.

The rearrangement links TRBV19 to TRBJ2-1, with 11 bases aligning to TRBD2. CDR1 is LNHDA, CDR2 SQIVND, per germline (reference sequence). After removal of 1 base from V and 6 bases from J, the junction contained 2 bases not matched to a gene. The CDR3 length is 15 residues. This CDR3 is CASSIAGLAVNEQFF. CDR3 sequence (DNA): TGTGCCAGTAGTATAGCGGGACTAGCGGTCAATGAGCAGTTCTTC.

The genes are TRBV24-1 and TRBJ1-2; 10 bases map to TRBD1. V dropped 4 bases and J dropped 6; count of bases not matched to a gene: 4. The CDR3 totals 14 residues. The V gene's germline CDR1 is KGHDR and CDR2 SFDVKD. The CDR3 loop reads CATSDGQGGDGYTF. DNA of the CDR3: TGTGCCACCAGTGACGGACAGGGGGGAGATGGCTACACCTTC.

This clone was seen once. The rearrangement uses TRBV12-3 or TRBV12-4 and TRBJ1-1, with a tentative D call TRBD1 (5 bases). The CDR3 is made up of 12 amino acids. The V and J ends lost 5 bases and 8 bases respectively, with 12 bases between them. CDR3 sequence (DNA): TGTGCCAGCAGTACGAGAGGGACGGAAGCTTTCTTT. Its translation is CASSTRGTEAFF.

V and J are TRBV6-1 and TRBJ2-4; no clear D gene. This CDR3 has 14 residues. The V gene's germline CDR1 is MNHNS and CDR2 SASEGT. The germline V and J ends were trimmed by 3 bases and 6 bases, with 12 bases remaining between them. The CDR3 loop reads CASSDGEIRNIQYF. The CDR3 DNA follows: TGTGCCAGCAGTGATGGGGAAATTAGAAACATTCAGTACTTC.

This chain uses TRBV6-1 with TRBJ1-2; D gene ambiguous. Germline CDR1 and CDR2: MNHNS and SASEGT. Trimming removed 2 bases from V and 4 bases from J, with 8 bases in between. The CDR3 is 13 residues long. The CDR3 loop reads CASSETVVYGYTF. The CDR3 bases are TGTGCCAGCAGTGAAACAGTCGTCTATGGCTACACCTTC.

The J gene is TRBJ2-7, the V gene TRBV2, with D possibly being TRBD2 (5 bases). Germline V CDR1 and CDR2: SNHLY, FYNNEI. V dropped 5 bases and J dropped 0 bases, with 14 bases sitting between them. The CDR3 is made up of 15 amino acids. CDR3: CASSPGLATSYEQYF. The CDR3, as DNA: TGTGCCAGCAGTCCCGGGCTAGCCACCTCCTACGAGCAGTACTTC.

The chain combines TRBV9 with TRBJ2-5; D unclear. Per germline, CDR1 SGDLS and CDR2 YYNGEE. The CDR3 has 13 residues. V was trimmed by 3 bases and J by 5 bases, leaving 11 bases between them. CDR3 residues: CASSASGYETQYF. Here the CDR3 DNA reads TGTGCCAGCAGCGCCTCTGGGTACGAGACCCAGTACTTC.